These 7 T cell receptor beta chains originate from one sample sequenced in a study of T cells expressing NK-cell markers (dated by TCRdb to about 2020). Receptors were amplified or captured by 5' RACE. Sequenced on an Illumina HiSeq 2000. Following reprocessing of the reads by TCRdb, the data hold one row per CDR3 protein sequence and no DNA is available. The sample's clone listing holds 400,000 to 550,000 distinct CDR3 sequences. The leading ten clones occupy approximately 6.8% of the sample. The sequenced material came from blood T cells: a sorted CD56 or NKG2C T cell subset, CD4+ or CD8+ T cells, or bulk PBMC T cells (not recorded which). The receptors stem from a woman aged 18 to 69 in good health.

This sequence joins TRBV10-3 and TRBJ2-3; with no DNA, the TCRdb D assignment of TRBD1 cannot be verified. The CDR3 has 15 residues. The germline V gene encodes CDR1 ENHRY and CDR2 SYGVKD. The CDR3 spells CAISPRGGDTDTQYF.

CDR3 loop: CASSQDPGALSTDTQYF. V usage is TRBV4-3 and J usage is TRBJ2-3; with no DNA, the TCRdb D assignment of TRBD2 cannot be verified. The CDR3 is 17 residues long. CDR1 is LGHNA and CDR2 is YSLEER in the germline V gene.

The chain is built from TRBV20-1 and TRBJ2-1; the TCRdb D gene call, TRBD1, has no DNA to confirm it. The germline V gene encodes CDR1 DFQATT and CDR2 SNEGSKA (reference sequence). There are 14 residues in the CDR3. The chain's CDR3 is CSAPDRGRRVQQFF.

J is TRBJ2-1 and V is TRBV5-1; the D call of TRBD1 rests on TCRdb alone, since no DNA is present to check it. CDR1 and CDR2 (germline): SGHRS, YFSETQ. This CDR3 is built from 18 residues. CDR3 in amino acids: CASSLGLNVGQGVGEQFF.

The chain carries TRBV4-3 and TRBJ2-2; TCRdb names TRBD2, which stays unverified in the absence of DNA. Germline CDR1 reads LGHNA; CDR2 reads YSLEER. CDR3 size: 18 residues. The CDR3 protein is CASSQVAAGGANTGELFF.

The CDR3 reads CASRPDGGRAGEQYF. The rearrangement links TRBV7-2 to TRBJ2-7; the TCRdb call, TRBD2, lacks DNA for checking. Germline V lookup: CDR1 SGHTA, CDR2 FQGNSA. The CDR3 extends over 15 amino acids.

The rearrangement links TRBV6-5 to TRBJ2-2. CDR1 is MNHEY and CDR2 is SVGAGI in the germline V gene. CDR3 length: 15 amino acids. CDR3 residues: CASSYWTDNTGELFF.